This is a list of T cell receptor beta chains from one sample in a study of cytomegalovirus exposure and HLA in healthy donors. The method was immunoSEQ multiplex PCR; TCRdb's version includes in-frame clones alone and lacks a portion of them. The sample includes fewer than 200,000 clones, 76% of them seen just once. Sample: PBMCs. The source is a female donor in good health and CMV-seronegative. Both conserved end residues are part of each CDR3. The D gene is left open where the match is weak. Size tells how often a clone was seen (once, few, many) or the class of an expanded clone, and some rows leave it out.

TRBV30,TRBJ1-2,TRBD1,.,CAWSKEGAYGYTF,TGTGCCTGGAGTAAGGAGGGGGCCTATGGCTACACCTTC
TRBV5-4,TRBJ2-3,.,few,CASSLEPFPFAAGDTQYF,TGTGCCAGCAGCTTGGAGCCCTTCCCCTTTGCGGCCGGAGATACGCAGTATTTT
TRBV27,TRBJ2-6,TRBD1,.,CASSPDRLISGANVLTF,TGTGCCAGCAGTCCGGACAGGCTGATCTCTGGGGCCAACGTCCTGACTTTC
TRBV7-9,TRBJ2-1,.,.,CASSLSARSEQFF,TGTGCCAGCAGCTTATCCGCACGTAGTGAGCAGTTCTTC
TRBV11-2,TRBJ2-7,.,few,CASSLGQGLYEQYF,TGTGCCAGCAGCTTAGGGCAGGGACTCTACGAGCAGTACTTC
TRBV2,TRBJ1-2,TRBD1,few,CASRGDRSNYGYTF,TGTGCCAGCAGGGGGGACAGATCTAACTATGGCTACACCTTC
TRBV7-9,TRBJ2-1,TRBD2,.,CASSEREGVYNEQFF,TGTGCCAGCAGCGAGCGGGAGGGAGTATACAATGAGCAGTTCTTC
TRBV5-1,TRBJ1-3,.,.,CASSFEGAGNTIYF,TGCGCCAGCAGCTTTGAGGGAGCTGGAAACACCATATATTTT
TRBV4-3,TRBJ2-1,TRBD1,.,CASSHEVVRTGLDNEQFF,TGCGCCAGCAGCCATGAGGTGGTAAGGACAGGGCTCGACAATGAGCAGTTCTTC
TRBV18,TRBJ2-3,.,few,CASRMAVSTDTQYF,TGTGCCAGCCGCATGGCAGTTAGCACAGATACGCAGTATTTT
TRBV7-2,TRBJ1-4,.,.,CASSPRRQLREKLFF,TGTGCCAGCAGTCCCCGAAGACAGCTAAGGGAAAAACTGTTTTTT
TRBV5-1,TRBJ2-5,TRBD2,.,CASRVTSAETQYF,TGCGCCAGCAGGGTAACTAGCGCCGAGACCCAGTACTTC
TRBV7-8,TRBJ2-7,TRBD2,.,CASSISGGRYEQYF,TGTGCCAGCAGCATTAGCGGGGGGAGGTACGAGCAGTACTTC
TRBV30,TRBJ1-1,.,few,CAWSAGSQAFF,TGTGCCTGGAGCGCAGGGTCTCAGGCTTTCTTT
TRBV4-3,TRBJ2-1,.,.,CASSQEPARTGFGNEQFF,TGCGCCAGCAGCCAAGAGCCAGCAAGAACGGGTTTCGGCAATGAGCAGTTCTTC
TRBV10-3,TRBJ1-2,TRBD1,.,CAITDTTGGGHGYTF,TGTGCCATCACTGACACGACAGGGGGAGGTCATGGCTACACCTTC
TRBV2,TRBJ2-5,TRBD2,.,CASTRRESETQYF,TGTGCCAGCACTAGGCGGGAGTCGGAGACCCAGTACTTC
TRBV10-3,TRBJ1-5,TRBD1,.,CATNGQGSQPQHF,TGTGCCACCAATGGACAGGGAAGTCAGCCCCAGCATTTT
TRBV7-9,TRBJ1-5,TRBD1,.,CASSLSTGISNQPQHF,TGTGCCAGCAGCCTGTCGACAGGGATTAGCAATCAGCCCCAGCATTTT
TRBV4-1,TRBJ2-3,.,.,CASSQTGEGTDTQYF,TGCGCCAGCAGCCAGACGGGAGAGGGGACGGATACGCAGTATTTT
TRBV7-9,TRBJ2-2,.,.,CASKENNGELFF,TGTGCCAGCAAGGAGAACAACGGGGAGCTGTTTTTT
TRBV5-1,TRBJ2-2,.,.,CASSLDGRSNTGELFF,TGCGCCAGCAGCTTAGACGGGAGATCCAACACCGGGGAGCTGTTTTTT
TRBV6-1,TRBJ2-7,TRBD1,.,CASSRDRSVVHEQYF,TGTGCCAGCAGTCGGGACAGGTCGGTAGTGCACGAGCAGTACTTC
TRBV5-4,TRBJ2-1,.,few,CASSSALAVRHEQFF,TGTGCCAGCAGCTCCGCTTTAGCGGTAAGGCATGAGCAGTTCTTC
TRBV7-2,TRBJ2-3,TRBD2,.,CASSPGLAGGGWYF,TGTGCCAGCAGCCCGGGACTAGCGGGAGGGGGGTGGTATTTT
TRBV6-5,TRBJ2-7,.,.,CASSQPGLPYEQYF,TGTGCCAGCAGTCAACCGGGACTTCCCTACGAGCAGTACTTC
TRBV9,TRBJ2-3,TRBD1,.,CASGSGQGLLTQYF,TGTGCCAGCGGGAGCGGACAGGGTTTGTTGACGCAGTATTTT
TRBV27,TRBJ2-7,TRBD2,.,CATRLAGGYYEQYF,TGTGCCACCAGACTAGCGGGAGGGTACTACGAGCAGTACTTC
TRBV9,TRBJ2-3,.,few,CASSLSTDTQYF,TGTGCCAGCAGCCTAAGCACAGATACGCAGTATTTT
TRBV5-6,TRBJ2-1,.,.,CASSPRRSGDYNEQFF,TGTGCCAGCAGTCCACGACGGTCGGGAGACTACAATGAGCAGTTCTTC
TRBV7-3,TRBJ2-2,.,once,CASSLNSGGELFF,TGTGCCAGCAGCTTAAACTCGGGCGGGGAGCTGTTTTTT
TRBV5-3,TRBJ2-7,TRBD2,.,CARSLTGTSGRDEQYF,TGTGCCAGAAGCTTGACCGGGACTAGCGGGAGAGACGAGCAGTACTTC
TRBV5-1,TRBJ1-5,.,.,CASSPRRTGGGNQPQHF,TGCGCCAGCAGTCCCAGACGAACGGGGGGCGGCAATCAGCCCCAGCATTTT
TRBV30,TRBJ2-1,.,.,CAWSLRNEQFF,TGTGCCTGGAGTTTGAGGAATGAGCAGTTCTTC
TRBV2,TRBJ2-1,TRBD2,.,CASRPAGTSDPYNEQFF,TGTGCCAGCAGACCCGCCGGGACTAGCGATCCCTACAATGAGCAGTTCTTC
TRBV1,TRBJ2-3,.,.,CTSSQERTGAEDTQYF,TGCACCAGCAGCCAAGAGCGGACAGGGGCTGAGGATACGCAGTATTTT
TRBV5-8,TRBJ2-1,TRBD2,.,CASSSGLAGGYEQFF,TGTGCCAGCAGCTCGGGACTAGCGGGGGGGTATGAGCAGTTCTTC
TRBV18,TRBJ1-5,.,.,CASSQSLQGHSFQPQHF,TGTGCCAGCTCACAATCACTCCAGGGACACTCTTTCCAGCCCCAGCATTTT
TRBV2,TRBJ2-6,TRBD1,.,CASSEGQGISGANGLTF,TGTGCCAGCAGTGAGGGACAGGGTATCTCTGGGGCCAACGGCCTGACTTTC
TRBV2,TRBJ2-1,TRBD2,.,CASSEAPTDPSGEQFF,TGTGCCAGCAGTGAAGCGCCCACGGACCCTAGCGGGGAGCAGTTCTTC
TRBV5-1,TRBJ2-1,.,once,CASSLVQGLYNEQFF,TGCGCCAGCAGCTTGGTTCAGGGGCTTTACAATGAGCAGTTCTTC
TRBV28,TRBJ1-1,.,.,CASSLIRLEAFF,TGTGCCAGCAGTTTAATCCGTCTCGAAGCTTTCTTT
TRBV7-9,TRBJ1-2,.,.,CASRDSLGSGQGIYGYTF,TGTGCCAGCAGAGATAGCCTTGGATCTGGTCAGGGTATCTATGGCTACACCTTC
TRBV2,TRBJ2-5,.,.,CASRLQIAQYF,TGTGCCAGCAGACTCCAAATAGCCCAGTACTTC
TRBV18,TRBJ2-7,TRBD1,.,CASSDRGGEQYF,TGTGCCAGCTCAGACAGGGGAGGCGAGCAGTACTTC
TRBV28,TRBJ2-1,.,.,CASSRSSTGYNEQFF,TGTGCCAGCAGCCGCTCATCGACGGGGTACAATGAGCAGTTCTTC
TRBV9,TRBJ2-5,.,once,CASSETPRATEETQYF,TGTGCCAGCAGCGAGACCCCCAGGGCGACAGAGGAGACCCAGTACTTC
TRBV5-1,TRBJ1-6,.,.,CASSFRGAGPPLHF,TGCGCCAGCAGCTTCAGGGGCGCGGGTCCACCCCTCCACTTT
TRBV19,TRBJ2-7,TRBD1,.,CASRPETGGLYEQYF,TGTGCCAGCCGCCCTGAGACAGGGGGTTTGTACGAGCAGTACTTC
TRBV27,TRBJ2-7,.,.,CASSFGRLYEQYF,TGTGCCAGCAGTTTTGGCAGACTGTACGAGCAGTACTTC
TRBV7-2,TRBJ1-2,.,once,CASSPSPSNYGYTF,TGTGCCAGCAGCCCCTCGCCCAGTAACTATGGCTACACCTTC
TRBV4-2,TRBJ1-2,.,.,CASSQGAYGYTF,TGTGCCAGCAGCCAGGGGGCGTATGGCTACACCTTC